Listed below are T cell receptor beta chains from one sample, sequenced in a study of blood T cell repertoires in COVID-19. Data came from immunoSEQ multiplex PCR; TCRdb stores just in-frame clones and leaves some out. The sample includes roughly 410,000 clones, about nine tenths seen only once; the top ten take less than 2%. The specimen sequenced was peripheral blood. Receptors originate from a woman in her thirties or forties with COVID-19, enrolled during active disease. The CDR3 runs from the conserved cysteine through the conserved F or W. A D gene is named only where the DNA matches it firmly. The listing skips clone size in some rows; elsewhere it reads once, few, many or a size class.

clone size,D gene,J gene,V gene,CDR3 DNA,CDR3 protein
.,TRBD2,TRBJ2-3,TRBV10-3,TGTGCCATCAGTGAGTCCCCGGGAGGGGGCACAGATACGCAGTATTTT,CAISESPGGGTDTQYF
.,.,TRBJ1-1,TRBV2,TGTGCCAGCAGTGGTTCAATGAACACTGAAGCTTTCTTT,CASSGSMNTEAFF
.,TRBD1,TRBJ2-3,TRBV5-1,TGCGCCAGCAGCTTGGGGACAGGGGCAGATACGCAGTATTTT,CASSLGTGADTQYF
.,.,TRBJ1-1,TRBV11-2,TGTGCCAGCAGCTTAGAGAGGGTTAGCACTGAAGCTTTCTTT,CASSLERVSTEAFF
.,.,TRBJ2-1,TRBV30,TGTGCCTGGAGTGCTCTACAGGGCAATGAGCAGTTCTTC,CAWSALQGNEQFF
.,TRBD1,TRBJ1-6,TRBV28,TGTGCCAGCAGCACACCGGGACAGGGGTGGGCACCCCTCCACTTT,CASSTPGQGWAPLHF
.,.,TRBJ2-2,TRBV7-9,TGTGCCAGCAGCTTCGAGAGCACCGGGGAGCTGTTTTTT,CASSFESTGELFF
.,TRBD1,TRBJ1-6,TRBV18,TGTGCCAGCTCACTAATACCGGGACAGGGAATTTCACCCCTCCACTTT,CASSLIPGQGISPLHF
.,.,TRBJ1-1,TRBV30,TGTGCCTGGAGTGTACAGGGGAACACTGAAGCTTTCTTT,CAWSVQGNTEAFF
.,TRBD1,TRBJ2-1,TRBV6-5,TGTGCCAGCAGCCCCGGGACAGGGGATTCTGGTGAGCAGTTCTTC,CASSPGTGDSGEQFF
.,TRBD1,TRBJ1-1,TRBV28,TGTGCCAGCAGTTGGGGACAGGGGGTCACTGAAGCTTTCTTT,CASSWGQGVTEAFF
.,TRBD1,TRBJ2-5,TRBV7-9,TGTGCCAGCAGTTTTCCCCGGGACAGGGAAGAGACCCAGTACTTC,CASSFPRDREETQYF
.,.,TRBJ1-2,TRBV27,TGTGCCAGCAGTCCCCGGCGGGGACTCAACTATGGCTACACCTTC,CASSPRRGLNYGYTF
.,TRBD2,TRBJ2-7,TRBV18,TGTGCCAGCTCCCGGGAGGGGCTAGCTATCTACGAGCAGTACTTC,CASSREGLAIYEQYF
.,.,TRBJ2-7,TRBV30,TGTGCCTGGAAGTCGGAGGAGCGTGAGCAGTACTTC,CAWKSEEREQYF
.,TRBD2,TRBJ2-1,TRBV6-5,TGTGCCAGCACGGGACTAGCGAGGTACAATGAGCAGTTCTTC,CASTGLARYNEQFF
.,.,TRBJ1-1,TRBV7-9,TGTGCCAGCAGCTTAGTATTGGCTGAGAACACTGAAGCTTTCTTT,CASSLVLAENTEAFF
.,TRBD2,TRBJ2-2,TRBV7-3,TGTGCCAGCAGCTTAACCTTGGTCCGCGGGAGGGGAAACACCGGGGAGCTGTTTTTT,CASSLTLVRGRGNTGELFF
.,TRBD1,TRBJ1-4,TRBV10-3,TGTGCCATCAGTGAGTCCGGGGGGGGGACAGGGACTTCTGAAAAACTGTTTTTT,CAISESGGGTGTSEKLFF
few,.,TRBJ1-2,TRBV5-8,TGTGCCAGCAGCTTGGGGGCCAGGGAGGACGGCTACACCTTC,CASSLGAREDGYTF
.,TRBD2,TRBJ2-7,TRBV19,TGTGCCAGTAGTCGCAAACGGGAGGGCTCCTACGAGCAGTACTTC,CASSRKREGSYEQYF
.,.,TRBJ2-2,TRBV30,TGTGCTCATTCGGGGGAGCGGGCCGGGGAGCTGTTTTTT,CAHSGERAGELFF
.,.,TRBJ1-4,TRBV6-5,TGTGCCAGCAGTTACAGCGACGGTCTAAATGAAAAACTGTTTTTT,CASSYSDGLNEKLFF
.,.,TRBJ1-2,TRBV21-1,TGTGCCAGCGGGAGTATGCTTAGAGAGGGCATGCCTCGCTTC,CASGSMLREGMPRF
.,.,TRBJ2-7,TRBV6-2/TRBV6-3,TGTGCCAGCACCCCCAGCGCTACCTACGAGCAGTACTTC,CASTPSATYEQYF
.,.,TRBJ1-3,TRBV3-1/TRBV3-2,TGTGCCAGCAGCCCAGGACAGTCTGGAAACACCATATATTTT,CASSPGQSGNTIYF
.,.,TRBJ2-7,TRBV7-6,TGTGCCAGCAGCTTAGTCGGCGGCTACGAGCAGTACTTC,CASSLVGGYEQYF
.,TRBD2,TRBJ2-2,TRBV10-2,TGCGCCACCGCCGAGGGAGGGACCGGGGAGCTGTTTTTT,CATAEGGTGELFF
.,TRBD1,TRBJ1-6,TRBV7-2,TGTGCCAGCAGCTTATACGGGACAGGGGTTGATTCACCCCTCCACTTT,CASSLYGTGVDSPLHF
.,.,TRBJ1-5,TRBV19,TGTGCCAGTAGTTATAGGGAGAATCAGCCCCAGCATTTT,CASSYRENQPQHF
.,.,TRBJ1-2,TRBV12-3/TRBV12-4,TGTGCCAGCGAGTCGGACAAACTTTATGGCTACACCTTC,CASESDKLYGYTF
.,TRBD1,TRBJ1-1,TRBV5-1,TGCGCCAGCAGCTTGGATATGACAGGGGCCGGCACTGAAGCTTTCTTT,CASSLDMTGAGTEAFF
.,.,TRBJ2-3,TRBV24-1,TGTGCCACCAGTGCGGCTAGCCCAGATACGCAGTATTTT,CATSAASPDTQYF
.,.,TRBJ1-1,TRBV5-4,TGTGCCAGCAGCTTCAGTCAGGGGTACACTGAAGCTTTCTTT,CASSFSQGYTEAFF
.,.,TRBJ1-1,TRBV9,TGTGCCAGCAGCGTATTGGGGAGGTTGGGGGATGAAGCTTTCTTT,CASSVLGRLGDEAFF
once,.,TRBJ2-2,TRBV5-6,TGTGCCAGCAGCCTGGCAGGGACCGGGGAGCTGTTTTTT,CASSLAGTGELFF